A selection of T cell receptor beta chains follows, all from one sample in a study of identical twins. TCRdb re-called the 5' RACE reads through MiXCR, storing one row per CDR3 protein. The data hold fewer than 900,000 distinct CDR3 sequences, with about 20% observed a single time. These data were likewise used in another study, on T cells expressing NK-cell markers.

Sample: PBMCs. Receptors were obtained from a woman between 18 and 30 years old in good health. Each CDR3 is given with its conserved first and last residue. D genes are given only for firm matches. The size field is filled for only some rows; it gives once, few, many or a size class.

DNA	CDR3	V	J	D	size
TGTGCCAGCAGTCTTGGGACAGGGCAAGGGGGGGCCAACGTCCTGACTTTC	CASSLGTGQGGANVLTF	TRBV12-3/TRBV12-4	TRBJ2-6	TRBD1	NA
TGCAGTCGAAACACAGATATGCAGTATTTT	CSRNTDMQYF	TRBV20-1	TRBJ2-3	NA	once
TGTGCCACCAGTGCATCGAGGGGCAAGGGCAATGAGCAGTTCTTC	CATSASRGKGNEQFF	TRBV15	TRBJ2-1	NA	many
TGTGCCAGTACGCGGGCAGGAAGCACAGATACGCAGTATTTT	CASTRAGSTDTQYF	TRBV6-1	TRBJ2-3	NA	few
TGTGCCAGCAGCCCTAACGCTGAGGGGAATTCACCCCTCCACTTT	CASSPNAEGNSPLHF	TRBV7-9	TRBJ1-6	NA	few
TGTGCCAGCAGTTTTGCAGGACAACGCTCTGGAAACACCATATATTTT	CASSFAGQRSGNTIYF	TRBV12-3/TRBV12-4	TRBJ1-3	NA	few
TGTGCCAGCAGTTACGAGCTAGCGGGCGGCAATGAGCAGTTCTTC	CASSYELAGGNEQFF	TRBV6-2/TRBV6-3	TRBJ2-1	TRBD2	many
TGTGCCAGCAGCCAGGGCAGGGGCACTGAAGCTTTCTTT	CASSQGRGTEAFF	TRBV3-1	TRBJ1-1	NA	NA
TGTGCCAGCAGCTCCGACGGGAACACTGAAGCTTTCTTT	CASSSDGNTEAFF	TRBV7-2	TRBJ1-1	NA	many
TGTGCCAGTAGCAGGGGTGCGGGTCGGGACTACAATGAGCAGTTCTTC	CASSRGAGRDYNEQFF	TRBV19	TRBJ2-1	NA	once
TGTGCCAGCTCACCAAACCAGGTGACCTACCAAGAGACCCAGTACTTC	CASSPNQVTYQETQYF	TRBV18	TRBJ2-5	NA	NA
TGTGCCAGCAGTTTATTAGCGGCGGGGGGGCCGGGAGAGACCCAGTACTTC	CASSLLAAGGPGETQYF	TRBV27	TRBJ2-5	TRBD2	NA
TGTGCCAGCAGCTTCTATACAGGGCAAGGGGACGAGCAGTACTTC	CASSFYTGQGDEQYF	TRBV7-9	TRBJ2-7	NA	few
TGTGCCAGTAGTATACGAACAGGGGTATCGGAAAAACTGTTTTTT	CASSIRTGVSEKLFF	TRBV19	TRBJ1-4	TRBD1	NA
TGTGCCAGCAGCCCTAACGGGGGGGAGACCCAGTACTTC	CASSPNGGETQYF	TRBV7-9	TRBJ2-5	TRBD2	few
TGTGCCAGCAGTTTGGCTAGCGGGGGACCGCAGTACTTC	CASSLASGGPQYF	TRBV12-3/TRBV12-4	TRBJ2-7	TRBD2	few
TGCGCCAGCACCCCCGCCCCAAACTACGAGCAGTACTTC	CASTPAPNYEQYF	TRBV10-2	TRBJ2-7	NA	NA
TGCGCCAGCAGCTTGGAGGGGTTCCATGAGCAGTTCTTC	CASSLEGFHEQFF	TRBV5-1	TRBJ2-1	NA	NA
TGCGCCAGCACCCTACATGAAGGCACGTCCACAGATACGCAGTATTTT	CASTLHEGTSTDTQYF	TRBV5-1	TRBJ2-3	NA	NA
TGTGCCAGTAGTATAGGACCGGGGGTTGAGACCCAGTACTTC	CASSIGPGVETQYF	TRBV19	TRBJ2-5	NA	NA
TGTGCCAGCAGCCGTTCCCCGGTGGCTTTCTTT	CASSRSPVAFF	TRBV7-9	TRBJ1-1	NA	NA
TGTGCCAGCAGCTTAAACGGGGGAATCACAGATACGCAGTATTTT	CASSLNGGITDTQYF	TRBV7-3	TRBJ2-3	NA	NA
TGTGCCAGCAGAGGTCCCCACAGGGAGCCCCAGCATTTT	CASRGPHREPQHF	TRBV2	TRBJ1-5	NA	few
TGTGCCAGCAGTAGAAGCTTATATGGCTACACCTTC	CASSRSLYGYTF	TRBV12-3/TRBV12-4	TRBJ1-2	NA	NA
TGTGCCAGCGGTGCGGGGAACAATGAGCAGTTCTTC	CASGAGNNEQFF	TRBV7-3	TRBJ2-1	NA	NA
TGCGCCAGCAGCTTTAGGGGGGAACCCTACAATGAGCAGTTCTTC	CASSFRGEPYNEQFF	TRBV5-1	TRBJ2-1	NA	few
TGTGCCAGCAGCTCGACTAGCGGGGGGTATAGGGGGGAGCAGTACTTC	CASSSTSGGYRGEQYF	TRBV13	TRBJ2-7	TRBD2	NA
TGTGCCAGCAGACTAGCGGCCGCAAGCTCCTACGAGCAGTACTTC	CASRLAAASSYEQYF	TRBV27	TRBJ2-7	TRBD2	few
TGTGCCAGCAGCTGGGACGGACGGGATGGCGAGCAGTACTTC	CASSWDGRDGEQYF	TRBV5-6	TRBJ2-7	NA	NA
TGTGCCAGCAGCGTAGAGCCCGGGGACCCCGGGGAGCTGTTTTTT	CASSVEPGDPGELFF	TRBV9	TRBJ2-2	NA	NA
TGTGCCACCAGCCCCCCGACAGGGGGCGGCGAGCAGTACTTC	CATSPPTGGGEQYF	TRBV15	TRBJ2-7	TRBD1	NA
TGTGCCAGCAGCCCACAGGCGGGGGGGCCCAATGAGCAGTTCTTC	CASSPQAGGPNEQFF	TRBV11-2	TRBJ2-1	TRBD2	NA
TGTGCCAGCCTTGGTAAGGACAGAGGCTATGGCTACACCTTC	CASLGKDRGYGYTF	TRBV12-3/TRBV12-4	TRBJ1-2	NA	NA
TGTGCCAGCAGAAACAGGGTGATCGGGGAGCTGTTTTTT	CASRNRVIGELFF	TRBV7-9	TRBJ2-2	NA	NA
TGTGCCAGCAGCTTAGGGGCCGGGCCAGAGACCCAGTACTTC	CASSLGAGPETQYF	TRBV7-2	TRBJ2-5	NA	NA
TGTGCTAGTGGTTTGGTATTGTGGGGAGTAAACTATGGCTACACCTTC	CASGLVLWGVNYGYTF	TRBV12-5	TRBJ1-2	NA	few
TGTGCCAGCACCACAGACCCCCTTTTCCCCCAGCATTTT	CASTTDPLFPQHF	TRBV7-2	TRBJ1-5	NA	few
TGCAGTGCTAGGGGACAGTTGAACACTGAAGCTTTCTTT	CSARGQLNTEAFF	TRBV20-1	TRBJ1-1	TRBD1	many
TGCAGTGCTAGGCCGACACAGGGTGGAAGGACTGAAGCTTTCTTT	CSARPTQGGRTEAFF	TRBV20-1	TRBJ1-1	NA	many
TGCAGTGCTACACAGGGGGCAAATTCACCCCTCCACTTT	CSATQGANSPLHF	TRBV20-1	TRBJ1-6	TRBD1	NA
TGCAGTGGGCGGGAGGGTTCCTACAATGAGCAGTTCTTC	CSGREGSYNEQFF	TRBV20-1	TRBJ2-1	TRBD2	NA
TGTGCCAGCAGCTGGGGGGCCTCTCCTTACAATGAGCAGTTCTTC	CASSWGASPYNEQFF	TRBV5-6	TRBJ2-1	NA	NA
TGTGCCAGCAGTTGGACAGGGGGCTCGGCAGATACGCAGTATTTT	CASSWTGGSADTQYF	TRBV4-2	TRBJ2-3	TRBD1	few
TGTGCCAGCAGTACGCCCAGGGGGCCGTCCTACAATGAGCAGTTCTTC	CASSTPRGPSYNEQFF	TRBV6-1	TRBJ2-1	TRBD1	few
TGTGCCAGCAGCTTACAGGAGCTTTGGAGGGAGCAGTTCTTC	CASSLQELWREQFF	TRBV7-9	TRBJ2-1	NA	NA
TGTGCCAGCAGCTTGGTTTTCCGCAACACTGAAGCTTTCTTT	CASSLVFRNTEAFF	TRBV7-2	TRBJ1-1	NA	NA
TGCAGTGCCTACAGGTCGAACACTGAAGCTTTCTTT	CSAYRSNTEAFF	TRBV20-1	TRBJ1-1	NA	many
TGCAGTGCTAGCGGATTAGCGGGGGGGTTAGGAGATACGCAGTATTTT	CSASGLAGGLGDTQYF	TRBV20-1	TRBJ2-3	TRBD2	NA
TGTGCCAGCAGCAAAGGAAGGGGGGAGCACTCCTACGAGCAGTACTTC	CASSKGRGEHSYEQYF	TRBV21-1	TRBJ2-7	NA	once
TGTGCCAGCAGCGCCACGTCGGGCATGGTGGGGACCCAGTACTTC	CASSATSGMVGTQYF	TRBV11-2	TRBJ2-5	NA	NA
TGTGCCATCAGTACCTCACCCATAGACTGGACTAGCACCGGGGAGCTGTTTTTT	CAISTSPIDWTSTGELFF	TRBV10-3	TRBJ2-2	TRBD2	few